This T cell receptor beta chain derives from a study of T cells in Graves' hyperthyroidism and ophthalmopathy. It was RNA transcripts that yielded the amplified TCR beta CDR3 regions. The HTBI primer set was used in a first-round RT-PCR of the TCR CDR3. TCRdb called the multiplex PCR reads again in MiXCR, with one record for every CDR3 protein. The sample records 660,000 or so distinct CDR3 sequences, just under 45% being singletons. Overall study findings and caveats: Blood shared most expanded thyroid clonotypes above 0.001.

Note on this clonotype: The antigen remains undetermined.

This receptor was identified in an adult man with Graves' disease, either hyperthyroidism or ophthalmopathy (not recorded which). The sample was peripheral blood or thyroid tissue (not recorded which).

The CDR3 nucleotides read TGTGCCAGTAGTATTGGCAGGGACTGTGGCTACACCTTC. Encoded protein: CASSIGRDCGYTF. The chain links TRBV19 to TRBJ1-2; D perhaps matches TRBD1 (5 bases). CDR3 length: 13 residues. Between the trimmed V and J ends, which lost 3 bases and 7 bases, there was a span of 12 bases. Germline CDR1 and CDR2: LNHDA and SQIVND (reference sequence).